This TCR beta chain comes out of a study of T cells expressing NK-cell markers. Looking at the study overall: Source material for TCR beta repertoires consisted of sorted CD3+CD56+NKG2C+, CD3+CD56+NKG2C- and CD3+CD56-NKG2C+ T cells. Study-wide findings and caveats: Dominant NKG2C+ clonotypes made up about 1.0-7.5% of CD8+ T cells in six donors.

Reanalyzing the 5' RACE reads, TCRdb keeps one entry per CDR3 protein, without DNA. This table holds some 410,000 distinct CDR3 sequences. The CDR3 runs 18 residues. The germline V gene has CDR1 MNHEY and CDR2 SMNVEV (reference sequence). Worth noting for this clonotype: The antigen is undetermined.

This clonotype originated in a woman between 18 and 70 years old in good health. The sequenced material came from blood T cells: a sorted CD56 or NKG2C T cell subset, CD4+ or CD8+ T cells, or bulk PBMC T cells (not recorded which). The gene calls are TRBV27 and TRBJ2-2; TCRdb picks TRBD2, but there is no DNA to check that call. CDR3 in amino acids: CASSLVAGGFANTGELFF.